This T cell receptor beta chain is drawn from a study of tumor and adjacent non-tumor tissue in lung cancer. About the research overall: Patients comprised approximately eleven adenocarcinoma, a couple of squamous cell carcinoma and 1 small cell lung cancer.

Findings of the study overall: Higher tumor TCR diversity was associated with shorter survival. TCR diversity was significantly greater in tumor than normal lung tissue.

On this clonotype itself: The antigen is undetermined.

The template was RNA from unsorted bulk tissue. The CDR3 sequence is 18 residues long. Trimming removed 6 bases from V and 6 bases from J; junction bases left unmatched: 14. The germline CDR1 and CDR2 sequences are SGHRS and YFSETQ. Three rounds of nested PCR, following a modified ARM-PCR protocol, produced the TCRbeta library. A single record per CDR3 protein comes from TCRdb applying MiXCR to the multiplex PCR reads. Of 84,000 or so distinct CDR3 sequences in the sample, 61% were seen once. This sequence was found in a man aged 65-85 years with non-small cell lung cancer. The sequencing input was lung tumor tissue. V and J are TRBV5-1 and TRBJ2-1; TRBD2 aligns across 14 bases. The CDR3 spells CASNSPTSGRDFRNEQFF. CDR3 nucleotide sequence: TGCGCCAGCAACTCCCCGACTAGCGGGAGGGACTTTCGCAATGAGCAGTTCTTC. Based on the CDR3 plus reference TRBV5-1 and TRBJ2-1, the full variable domain is KAGVTQTPRYLIKTRGQQVTLSCSPISGHRSVSWYQQTPGQGLQFLFEYFSETQRNKGNFPGRFSGRQFSNSRSEMNVSTLELGDSALYLCASNSPTSGRDFRNEQFFGPGTRLTVL.